Below, one T cell receptor (beta chain) is given with its context. Library construction for TCR beta used iRepertoire HTBI primers and Arm-PCR of CDR3 regions. MiXCR, run by TCRdb on the multiplex PCR reads, gives a single entry per CDR3 protein. The data show more than 400,000 distinct CDR3 sequences, about a sixth seen once. Time point indicated: newly diagnosed GD, antithyroid drugs for less than 3 months. The authors made the TCR library using RNA they extracted from PBMCs. This sample is drawn from a study of regulatory T cells in long-lasting Graves disease. Trimming cost V 7 bases and J 2 bases; bases outside gene matches: 6. Germline assignment: CDR1 MDHEN and CDR2 SYDVKM. The CDR3 is 15 amino acids. These data were likewise used in another study, on T cells in Graves' hyperthyroidism and ophthalmopathy.

Sequencing was performed on peripheral blood mononuclear cells (PBMCs), taken at new diagnosis, from a patient treated with antithyroid drugs. The chain uses TRBV28 and TRBJ1-5; 9 bases match TRBD1. This receptor was obtained from a woman in her twenties or thirties with Graves disease. CDR3 bases: TGTGCCAGCAATCCGGGACAGGGTGGCAATCAGCCCCAGCATTTT. This translates into CASNPGQGGNQPQHF.